These 10 T cell receptor beta chains were all obtained from the same sample, sequenced in a study of metastatic and nonmetastatic thyroid tumors. MiXCR was used by TCRdb to re-call the PCR reads. The sample has 14,000 to 15,000 clones; more than 20% are singletons. No patient received treatment before thyroid surgery. Sequencing used tumor tissue. These receptors all come from a female donor with papillary thyroid cancer or a benign thyroid nodule (not recorded which). Some clones in this sample may be carry-over from other donors' samples.

This clone showed up just a few times. V gene TRBV27 combines with J gene TRBJ1-5; 7 bases line up with TRBD1. CDR3 length: 14 amino acids. V shed 1 base, J shed 5 bases, and the junction held 2 bases outside the gene matches. Germline lookup yields CDR1 MNHEY and CDR2 SMNVEV (reference sequence). The CDR3 bases are TGTGCCAGCAGTTTATACAGGGGTGATCAGCCCCAGCATTTT. Its translation is CASSLYRGDQPQHF.

This clone has only a few counts. The chain has TRBV19 and TRBJ1-5; D is uncertain. CDR1 LNHDA and CDR2 SQIVND come from the germline V gene (reference sequence). Between the trimmed V and J ends, which lost 3 bases and 3 bases, there was a span of 6 bases. The CDR3 has 13 residues. CDR3 region: CASSIPTNQPQHF. DNA of the CDR3: TGTGCCAGTAGTATCCCAACCAATCAGCCCCAGCATTTT.

The chain joins TRBV28 to TRBJ2-2; 8 bases are shared with TRBD1. This CDR3 spans 12 amino acids. Germline-derived CDR1 and CDR2 are MDHEN and SYDVKM. With 6 bases clipped from V and 7 bases from J, the junction kept 1 base outside the gene matches. The CDR3 nucleotides are TGTGCCAGCAGAACAGGGGGCGGGGAGCTGTTTTTT. Amino acid sequence: CASRTGGGELFF.

In its sample, this clone was seen many times. This chain joins TRBV11-2 and TRBJ2-3; possibly TRBD1 for D (5 bases). This CDR3 comprises 15 residues. Trimming pared 2 bases from V and 0 bases from J, leaving 9 bases between. Germline CDR1 and CDR2: SGHAT and FQNNGV. This CDR3 reads CASSLYRISTDTQYF. In nucleotides, the CDR3 is TGTGCCAGCAGCTTATACAGGATTAGCACAGATACGCAGTATTTT. The whole variable domain, filled in from reference TRBV11-2 and TRBJ2-3, reads EAGVAQSPRYKIIEKRQSVAFWCNPISGHATLYWYQQILGQGPKLLIQFQNNGVVDDSQLPKDRFSAERLKGVDSTLKIQPAKLEDSAVYLCASSLYRISTDTQYFGPGTRLTVL.

The gene calls are TRBV3-1 and TRBJ2-7; TRBD2 aligns across 8 bases. Trimming removed 0 bases from V and 1 base from J; junction bases left unmatched: 14. This CDR3 region has 19 residues. Per germline, CDR1 LGHDT and CDR2 YNNKEL (reference sequence). CDR3 bases: TGTGCCAGCAGCCAAGATCCCATGGGTTCTAGCGGGCCATCCTACGAGCAGTACTTC. This translates into CASSQDPMGSSGPSYEQYF.

In this sample, this clone turned up many times. The same CDR3 can be traced to other DNA sequences in this sample. The chain has TRBV20-1 and TRBJ2-7; perhaps TRBD2 as D (5 bases). Looked up from germline, CDR1 is DFQATT and CDR2 is SNEGSKA (reference sequence). CDR3 length: 17 residues. Between the trimmed V and J ends, which lost 0 bases and 2 bases, there was a span of 20 bases. The CDR3 nucleotides are TGCAGTGCTAGAGATAGTACGGGGAGAAGAAGCACCTACGAGCAGTACTTC. Its protein is CSARDSTGRRSTYEQYF.

The chain joins TRBV19 to TRBJ2-1; D is uncertain. Trimming took 4 bases from V and 4 from J, leaving 14 bases between them. The CDR3 sequence is 15 residues long. Germline V gene data show CDR1 as LNHDA and CDR2 as SQIVND (reference sequence). CDR3 bases: TGTGCCAGTAGTAGCGCCGTGACAACATACAATGAGCAGTTCTTC. This translates into CASSSAVTTYNEQFF.

This clone was detected ten times or more. The gene calls are TRBV7-2 and TRBJ2-7, with D tentatively TRBD1 (6 bases). Trimming removed 0 bases at V and 5 bases at J, with 17 bases between. Per germline, CDR1 SGHTA and CDR2 FQGNSA. The CDR3 spans 16 residues. The CDR3 loop reads CASSLATGKISHEQYF. In DNA, the CDR3 is TGTGCCAGCAGCTTAGCTACAGGGAAGATTTCGCACGAGCAGTACTTC.

Comment on this clone: The junction shows a germline mismatch at one end, possibly a read error. The chain uses TRBV27 and TRBJ1-6; D remains unclear. Looked up from germline, CDR1 is MNHEY and CDR2 is SMNVEV (reference sequence). CDR3 size: 14 residues. The CDR3 DNA reads as TGTGCCAGCAGTCGGAACTCCCATAATTCACCCCTCCACTTT. Protein product: CASSRNSHNSPLHF.

By share of the sample, this clone is medium-sized. This sequence joins TRBV19 and TRBJ2-3, with TRBD1 as a possible D gene (6 bases). The germline gives CDR1 LNHDA, CDR2 SQIVND (reference sequence). V lost 6 bases and J 4 bases, leaving 11 bases between the germline ends. The CDR3 contains 13 residues. The DNA for the CDR3 is TGTGCCAGTAGCTTACAGGGACCAGATACGCAGTATTTT. It codes for CASSLQGPDTQYF. The whole variable domain, filled in from reference TRBV19 and TRBJ2-3, reads DGGITQSPKYLFRKEGQNVTLSCEQNLNHDAMYWYRQDPGQGLRLIYYSQIVNDFQKGDIAEGYSVSREKKESFPLTVTSAQKNPTAFYLCASSLQGPDTQYFGPGTRLTVL.